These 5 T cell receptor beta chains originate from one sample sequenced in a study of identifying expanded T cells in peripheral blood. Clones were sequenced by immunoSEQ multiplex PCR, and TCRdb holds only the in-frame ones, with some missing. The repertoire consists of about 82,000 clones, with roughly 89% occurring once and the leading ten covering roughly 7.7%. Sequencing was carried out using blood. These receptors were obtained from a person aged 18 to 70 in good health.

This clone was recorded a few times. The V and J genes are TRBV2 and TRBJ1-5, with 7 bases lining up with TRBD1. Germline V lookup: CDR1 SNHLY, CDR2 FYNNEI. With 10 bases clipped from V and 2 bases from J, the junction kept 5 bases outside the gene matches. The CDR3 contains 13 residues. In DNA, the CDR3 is TGTGCCACACGAGGGGGCGGCAATCAGCCCCAGCATTTT. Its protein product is CATRGGGNQPQHF.

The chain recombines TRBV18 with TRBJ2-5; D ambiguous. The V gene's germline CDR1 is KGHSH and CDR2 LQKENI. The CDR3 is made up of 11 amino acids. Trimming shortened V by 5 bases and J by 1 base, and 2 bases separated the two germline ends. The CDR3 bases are TGTGCCAGCTCAAGCCAAGAGACCCAGTACTTC. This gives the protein CASSSQETQYF.

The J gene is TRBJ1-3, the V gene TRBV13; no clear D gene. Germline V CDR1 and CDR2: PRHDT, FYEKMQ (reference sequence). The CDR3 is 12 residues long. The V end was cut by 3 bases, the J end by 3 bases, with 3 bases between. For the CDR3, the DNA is TGTGCCAGCAGCTTGATTGGAAACACCATATATTTT. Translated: CASSLIGNTIYF.

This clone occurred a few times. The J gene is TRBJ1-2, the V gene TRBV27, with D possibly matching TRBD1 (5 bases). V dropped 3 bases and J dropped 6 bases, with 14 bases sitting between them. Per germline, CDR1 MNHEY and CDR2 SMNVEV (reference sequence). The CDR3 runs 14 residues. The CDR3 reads CASSFYGRDHGYTF. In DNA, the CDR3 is TGTGCCAGCAGTTTCTACGGCAGGGATCATGGCTACACCTTC.

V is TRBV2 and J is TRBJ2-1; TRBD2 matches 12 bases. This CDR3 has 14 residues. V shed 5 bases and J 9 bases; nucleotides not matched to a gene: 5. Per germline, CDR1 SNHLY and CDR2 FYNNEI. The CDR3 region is CASSLAGGPGEQFF. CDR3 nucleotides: TGTGCCAGCAGTCTAGCGGGGGGGCCGGGTGAGCAGTTCTTC.